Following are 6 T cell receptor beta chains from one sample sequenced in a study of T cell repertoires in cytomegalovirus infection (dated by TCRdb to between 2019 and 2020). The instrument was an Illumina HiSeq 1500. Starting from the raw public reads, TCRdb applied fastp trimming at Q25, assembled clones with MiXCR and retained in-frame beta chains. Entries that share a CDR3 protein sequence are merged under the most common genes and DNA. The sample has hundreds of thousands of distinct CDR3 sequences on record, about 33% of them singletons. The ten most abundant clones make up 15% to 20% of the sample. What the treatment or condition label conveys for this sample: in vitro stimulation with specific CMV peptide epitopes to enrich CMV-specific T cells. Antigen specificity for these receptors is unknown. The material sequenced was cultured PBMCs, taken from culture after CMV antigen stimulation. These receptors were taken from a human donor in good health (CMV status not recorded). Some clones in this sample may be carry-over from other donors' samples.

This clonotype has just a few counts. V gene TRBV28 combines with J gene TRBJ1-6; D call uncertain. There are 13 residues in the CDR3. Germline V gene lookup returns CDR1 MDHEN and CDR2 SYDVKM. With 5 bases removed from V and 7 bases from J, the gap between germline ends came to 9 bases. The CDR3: CASSTHGNSPLHF. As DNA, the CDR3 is TGTGCCAGCAGTACCCACGGGAATTCACCCCTCCACTTT. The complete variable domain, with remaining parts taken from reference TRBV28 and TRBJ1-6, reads DVKVTQSSRYLVKRTGEKVFLECVQDMDHENMFWYRQDPGLGLRLIYFSYDVKMKEKGDIPEGYSVSREKKERFSLILESASTNQTSMYLCASSTHGNSPLHFGNGTRLTVT.

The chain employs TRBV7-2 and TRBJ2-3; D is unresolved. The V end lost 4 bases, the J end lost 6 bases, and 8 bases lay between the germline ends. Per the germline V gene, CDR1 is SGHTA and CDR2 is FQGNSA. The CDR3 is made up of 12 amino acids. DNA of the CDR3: TGTGCCAGCAGCTCCGACGGGGATACGCAGTATTTT. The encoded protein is CASSSDGDTQYF.

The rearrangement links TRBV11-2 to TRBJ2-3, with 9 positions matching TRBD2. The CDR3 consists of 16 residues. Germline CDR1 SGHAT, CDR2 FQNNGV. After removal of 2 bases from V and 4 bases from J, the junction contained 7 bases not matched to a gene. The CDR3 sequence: CASSLIVAGGADTQYF. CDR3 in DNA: TGTGCCAGCAGCTTAATCGTGGCGGGAGGGGCAGATACGCAGTATTTT.

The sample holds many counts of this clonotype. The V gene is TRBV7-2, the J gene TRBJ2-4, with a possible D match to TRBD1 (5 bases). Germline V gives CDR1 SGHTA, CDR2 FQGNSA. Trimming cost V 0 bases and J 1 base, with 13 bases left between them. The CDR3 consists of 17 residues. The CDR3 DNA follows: TGTGCCAGCAGCTTAGCACCAGGGATTCTGGCCAAAAACATTCAGTACTTC. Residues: CASSLAPGILAKNIQYF.

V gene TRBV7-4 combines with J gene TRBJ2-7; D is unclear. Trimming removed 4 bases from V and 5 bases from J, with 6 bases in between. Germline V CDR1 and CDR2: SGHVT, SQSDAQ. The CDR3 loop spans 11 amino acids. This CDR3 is CASSSVDEQYF. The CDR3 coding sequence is TGTGCCAGCAGCTCCGTGGACGAGCAGTACTTC.

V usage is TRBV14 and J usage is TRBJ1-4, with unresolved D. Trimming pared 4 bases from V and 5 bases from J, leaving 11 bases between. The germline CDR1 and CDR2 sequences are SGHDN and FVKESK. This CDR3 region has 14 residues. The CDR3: CASSPRAANEKLFF. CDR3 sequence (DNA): TGTGCCAGCAGCCCCCGGGCCGCAAATGAAAAACTGTTTTTT.